Below, 8 T cell receptor beta chains from the same sample are listed, as sequenced in a study of blood T cell repertoires in COVID-19. Assay used: immunoSEQ multiplex PCR; TCRdb lists only in-frame clones, some missing. The sample lists about 410,000 clones, 86% seen once, with 1.4% in the top ten. The material sequenced was peripheral blood. The receptors stem from a woman in her twenties or thirties with active or convalescent COVID-19.

V is TRBV19 and J is TRBJ2-7; 9 bases are shared with TRBD1. Per germline, CDR1 LNHDA and CDR2 SQIVND (reference sequence). The CDR3 length is 15 residues. V lost 3 bases and J lost 0; bases outside the gene matches: 3. The CDR3 spells CASSMGTGSSYEQYF. The CDR3 DNA reads as TGTGCCAGTAGTATGGGGACAGGGAGCTCCTACGAGCAGTACTTC.

This clone was observed a handful of times. The rearrangement joins TRBV19 to TRBJ1-2; 10 nucleotides align to TRBD1. The CDR3 consists of 15 residues. With 7 bases clipped from V and 4 bases from J, the junction kept 9 bases outside the gene matches. Germline CDR1 and CDR2: LNHDA and SQIVND (reference sequence). CDR3 DNA: TGTGCCAGTATAGAATTTGGACAGGGGGGCTATGGCTACACCTTC. This gives the protein CASIEFGQGGYGYTF.

This rearrangement joins TRBV2 to TRBJ2-3; 13 nucleotides align to TRBD2. Germline loops: CDR1 SNHLY, CDR2 FYNNEI. The V segment lost 6 bases and the J segment 1 base; nucleotides outside the gene matches: 13. The CDR3 extends over 19 amino acids. The CDR3 reads CASRFLGGLAGYRTDTQYF. The CDR3 region has the DNA TGTGCCAGCAGGTTCCTCGGGGGACTAGCGGGGTACCGCACAGATACGCAGTATTTT.

The rearrangement links TRBV30 to TRBJ2-7; 11 bases agree with TRBD1. The CDR3 is made up of 14 amino acids. Germline V lookup: CDR1 GTSNPN, CDR2 SVGIG (reference sequence). After removal of 0 bases from V and 4 bases from J, the junction contained 2 bases not matched to a gene. The CDR3 bases are TGTGCCTGGAGTGTCGGGACAGGGGGGTACGAGCAGTACTTC. Amino acids: CAWSVGTGGYEQYF.

This clone appeared a single time. The genes are TRBV11-3 and TRBJ2-1; tentative D call: TRBD2 (5 bases). CDR1 SGHNT and CDR2 YENEEA come from the germline V gene. The CDR3 loop spans 16 amino acids. With 1 base removed from V and 2 bases from J, the gap between germline ends came to 12 bases. The chain's CDR3 is CASSLGASQTYNEQFF. The CDR3 coding sequence is TGTGCCAGCAGCTTAGGGGCTAGCCAAACCTACAATGAGCAGTTCTTC.

This chain connects TRBV10-1 to TRBJ2-7; D may be TRBD2 (6 bases). V gave up 5 bases and J gave up 4 bases, with 12 bases separating them. This CDR3 spans 13 amino acids. Looked up from germline, CDR1 is WNHNN and CDR2 is SYGVQD (reference sequence). CDR3 nucleotides: TGCGCCAGCAGTCTAGCCGGGAGTTACGAGCAGTACTTC. Translating gives CASSLAGSYEQYF.

V and J are TRBV7-9 and TRBJ2-2; unclear D gene. Germline V gene sequence: CDR1 SEHNR, CDR2 FQNEAQ (reference sequence). The CDR3 length is 15 residues. Trimming stripped 2 bases from V and 0 bases from J, with 7 bases between. The CDR3, as DNA: TGTGCCAGCAGCTTAAACAGCCCGAACACCGGGGAGCTGTTTTTT. It yields the protein CASSLNSPNTGELFF.

This rearrangement joins TRBV7-9 to TRBJ2-5; 10 bases fit TRBD2. The V gene's germline CDR1 is SEHNR and CDR2 FQNEAQ (reference sequence). Trimming cost V 6 bases and J 1 base; bases outside gene matches: 8. The CDR3 runs to 16 residues. For the CDR3, the DNA is TGTGCCAGCAGTCAAAGCGGGAGGGGGGTCCAAGAGACCCAGTACTTC. As protein: CASSQSGRGVQETQYF.